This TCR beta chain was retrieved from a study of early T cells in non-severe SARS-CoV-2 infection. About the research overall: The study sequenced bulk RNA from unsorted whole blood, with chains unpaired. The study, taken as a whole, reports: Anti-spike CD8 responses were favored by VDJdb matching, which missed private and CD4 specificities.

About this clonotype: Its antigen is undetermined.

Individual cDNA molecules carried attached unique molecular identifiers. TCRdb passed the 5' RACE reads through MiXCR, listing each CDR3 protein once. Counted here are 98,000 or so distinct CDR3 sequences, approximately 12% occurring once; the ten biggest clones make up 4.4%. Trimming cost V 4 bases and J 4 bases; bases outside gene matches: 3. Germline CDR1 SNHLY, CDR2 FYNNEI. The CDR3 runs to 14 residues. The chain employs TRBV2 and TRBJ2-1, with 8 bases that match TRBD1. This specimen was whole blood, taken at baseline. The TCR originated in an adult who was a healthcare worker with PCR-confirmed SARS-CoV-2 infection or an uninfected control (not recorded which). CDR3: CASSGRDRYNEQFF. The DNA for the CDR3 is TGTGCCAGCAGTGGCCGGGACAGGTACAATGAGCAGTTCTTC.